This T cell receptor (beta chain) was retrieved from a study of blood T cells in healthy people across ages. Remarks on this clonotype: Its antigen remains unidentified.

The J segment lost 7 bases and the V segment lost 2 bases, leaving 5 bases of the junction unmatched. CDR1 is SGHDN, CDR2 FVKESK, per germline. The CDR3 has 16 residues. Together with a sample-barcoded 5' primer, a J-beta primer mix was included in a second PCR lasting about 6 to 11 cycles. TCRdb used MiXCR to reprocess the 5' RACE reads, holding one entry per CDR3 protein. The data hold more than 1,400,000 distinct CDR3 sequences, with around 39% observed a single time. Study-wide points: Possibly confounding the expanded clonotype changes was the fact that donor CMV status was unknown.

This clonotype originated in a woman between 18 and 29 years old in good health. The V and J genes are TRBV14 and TRBJ1-6, with 10 positions matching TRBD1. What was sequenced was blood. CDR3 DNA sequence: TGTGCCAGCAGCCAATACCGGGACAGGGGCAATTCACCCCTCCACTTT. Protein: CASSQYRDRGNSPLHF.